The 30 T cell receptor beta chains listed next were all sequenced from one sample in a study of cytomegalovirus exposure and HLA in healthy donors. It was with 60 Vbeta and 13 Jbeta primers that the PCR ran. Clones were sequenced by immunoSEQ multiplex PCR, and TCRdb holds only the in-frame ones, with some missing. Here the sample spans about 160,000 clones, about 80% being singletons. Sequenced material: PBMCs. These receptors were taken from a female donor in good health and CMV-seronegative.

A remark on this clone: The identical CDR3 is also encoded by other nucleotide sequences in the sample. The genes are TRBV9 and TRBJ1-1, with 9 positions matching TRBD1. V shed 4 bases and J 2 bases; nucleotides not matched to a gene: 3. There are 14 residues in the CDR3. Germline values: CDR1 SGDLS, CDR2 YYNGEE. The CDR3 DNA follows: TGTGCCAGCAGCCCCACAGGGGGCAACACTGAAGCTTTCTTT. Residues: CASSPTGGNTEAFF.

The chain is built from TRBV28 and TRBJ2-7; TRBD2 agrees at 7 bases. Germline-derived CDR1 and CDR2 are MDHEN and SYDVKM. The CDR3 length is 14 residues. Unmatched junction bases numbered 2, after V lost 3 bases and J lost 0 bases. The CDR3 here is CASSFLAASYEQYF. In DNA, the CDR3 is TGTGCCAGCAGTTTCCTAGCGGCCTCCTACGAGCAGTACTTC. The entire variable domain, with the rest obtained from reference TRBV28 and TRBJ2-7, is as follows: DVKVTQSSRYLVKRTGEKVFLECVQDMDHENMFWYRQDPGLGLRLIYFSYDVKMKEKGDIPEGYSVSREKKERFSLILESASTNQTSMYLCASSFLAASYEQYFGPGTRLTVT.

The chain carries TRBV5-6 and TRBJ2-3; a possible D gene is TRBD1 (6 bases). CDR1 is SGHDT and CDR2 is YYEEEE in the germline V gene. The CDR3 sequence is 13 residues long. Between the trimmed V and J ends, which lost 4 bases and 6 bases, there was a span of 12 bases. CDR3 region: CASSKGVGDTQYF. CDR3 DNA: TGTGCCAGCAGCAAGGGGGTAGGGGATACGCAGTATTTT.

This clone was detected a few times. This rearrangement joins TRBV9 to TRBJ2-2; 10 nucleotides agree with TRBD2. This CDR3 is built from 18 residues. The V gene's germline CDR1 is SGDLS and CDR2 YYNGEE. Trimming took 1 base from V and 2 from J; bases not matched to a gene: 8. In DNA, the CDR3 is TGTGCCAGCAGCGTAATTCCTAGCGGGGGCCCTAACACCGGGGAGCTGTTTTTT. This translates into CASSVIPSGGPNTGELFF.

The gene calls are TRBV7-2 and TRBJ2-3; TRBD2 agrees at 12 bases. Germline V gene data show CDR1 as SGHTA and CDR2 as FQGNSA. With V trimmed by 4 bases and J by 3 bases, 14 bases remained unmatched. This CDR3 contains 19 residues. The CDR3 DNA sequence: TGTGCCAGCAGCTCCGGGACTAGCGGGCCCCTTATCCTAACAGATACGCAGTATTTT. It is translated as CASSSGTSGPLILTDTQYF. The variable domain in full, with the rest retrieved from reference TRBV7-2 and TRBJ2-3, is GAGVSQSPSNKVTEKGKDVELRCDPISGHTALYWYRQSLGQGLEFLIYFQGNSAPDKSGLPSDRFSAERTGGSVSTLTIQRTQQEDSAVYLCASSSGTSGPLILTDTQYFGPGTRLTVL.

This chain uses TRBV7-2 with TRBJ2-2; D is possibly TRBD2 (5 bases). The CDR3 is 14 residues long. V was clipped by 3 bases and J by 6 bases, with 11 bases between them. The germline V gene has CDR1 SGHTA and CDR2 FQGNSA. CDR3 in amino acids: CASSFTRTPGELFF. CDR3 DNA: TGTGCCAGCAGCTTTACTAGAACACCCGGGGAGCTGTTTTTT.

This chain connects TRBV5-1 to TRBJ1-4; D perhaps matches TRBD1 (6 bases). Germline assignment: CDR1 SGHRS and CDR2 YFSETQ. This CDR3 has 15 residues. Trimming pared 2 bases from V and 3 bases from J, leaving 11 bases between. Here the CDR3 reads CASSFLQGANEKLFF. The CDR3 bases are TGCGCCAGCAGCTTCTTACAGGGAGCTAATGAAAAACTGTTTTTT.

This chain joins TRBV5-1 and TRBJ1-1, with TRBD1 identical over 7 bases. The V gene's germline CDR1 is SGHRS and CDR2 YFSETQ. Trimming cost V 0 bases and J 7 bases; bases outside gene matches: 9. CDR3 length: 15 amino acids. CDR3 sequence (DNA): TGCGCCAGCAGCTTGGAACAAGGCAGGGGGGATGAAGCTTTCTTT. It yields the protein CASSLEQGRGDEAFF.

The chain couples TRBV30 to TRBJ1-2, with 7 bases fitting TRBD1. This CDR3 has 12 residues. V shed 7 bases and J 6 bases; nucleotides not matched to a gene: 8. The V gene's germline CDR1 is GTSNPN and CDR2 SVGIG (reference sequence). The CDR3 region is CASGQIGDGYTF. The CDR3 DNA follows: TGTGCCTCGGGACAGATCGGAGATGGCTACACCTTC.

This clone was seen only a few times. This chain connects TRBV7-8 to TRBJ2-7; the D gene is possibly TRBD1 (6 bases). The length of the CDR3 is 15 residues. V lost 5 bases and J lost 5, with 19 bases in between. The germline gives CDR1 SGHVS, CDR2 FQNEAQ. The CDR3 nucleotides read TGTGCCAGCAGCCTACGGTGGGGGCGCCAGGACGAGCAGTACTTC. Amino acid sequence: CASSLRWGRQDEQYF. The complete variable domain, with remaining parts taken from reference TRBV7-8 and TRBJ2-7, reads GAGVSQSPRYKVAKRGQDVALRCDPISGHVSLFWYQQALGQGPEFLTYFQNEAQLDKSGLPSDRFFAERPEGSVSTLKIQRTQQEDSAVYLCASSLRWGRQDEQYFGPGTRLTVT.

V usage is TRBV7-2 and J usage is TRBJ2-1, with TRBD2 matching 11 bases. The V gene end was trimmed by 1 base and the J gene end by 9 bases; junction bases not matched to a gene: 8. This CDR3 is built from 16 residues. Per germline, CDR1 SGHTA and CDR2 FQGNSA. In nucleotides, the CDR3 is TGTGCCAGCAGCTTAGAAGGTAGCGGGGGGGTTCGTGAGCAGTTCTTC. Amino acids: CASSLEGSGGVREQFF. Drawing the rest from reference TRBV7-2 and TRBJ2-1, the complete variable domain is GAGVSQSPSNKVTEKGKDVELRCDPISGHTALYWYRQSLGQGLEFLIYFQGNSAPDKSGLPSDRFSAERTGGSVSTLTIQRTQQEDSAVYLCASSLEGSGGVREQFFGPGTRLTVL.

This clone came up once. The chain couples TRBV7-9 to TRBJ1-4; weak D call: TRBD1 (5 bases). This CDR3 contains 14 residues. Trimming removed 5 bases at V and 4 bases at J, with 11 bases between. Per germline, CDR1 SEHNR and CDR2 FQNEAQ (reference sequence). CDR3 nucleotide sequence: TGTGCCAGCAGCCGTGCGGGGGATAATGAAAAACTGTTTTTT. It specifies CASSRAGDNEKLFF.

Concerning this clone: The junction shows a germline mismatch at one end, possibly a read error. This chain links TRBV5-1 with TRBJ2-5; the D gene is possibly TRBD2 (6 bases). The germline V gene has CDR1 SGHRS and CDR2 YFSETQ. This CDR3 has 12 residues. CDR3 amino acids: CASSVDGGFLDF. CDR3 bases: TGCGCCAGCAGCGTTGATGGGGGGTTCCTGGACTTC.

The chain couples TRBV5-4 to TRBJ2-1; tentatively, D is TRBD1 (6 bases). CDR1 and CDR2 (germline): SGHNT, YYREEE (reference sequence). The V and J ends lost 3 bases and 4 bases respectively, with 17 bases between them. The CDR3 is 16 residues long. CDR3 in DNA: TGTGCCAGCAGCTCACCCGGGCAGGGGTGGTACAATGAGCAGTTCTTC. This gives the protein CASSSPGQGWYNEQFF.

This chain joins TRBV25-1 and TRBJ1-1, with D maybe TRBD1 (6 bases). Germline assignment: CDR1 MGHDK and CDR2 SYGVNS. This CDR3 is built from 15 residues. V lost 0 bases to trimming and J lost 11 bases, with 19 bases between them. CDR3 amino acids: CASSEYRGGGSVAFF. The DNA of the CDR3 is TGTGCCAGCAGTGAATATCGTGGGGGGGGCTCAGTGGCTTTCTTT.

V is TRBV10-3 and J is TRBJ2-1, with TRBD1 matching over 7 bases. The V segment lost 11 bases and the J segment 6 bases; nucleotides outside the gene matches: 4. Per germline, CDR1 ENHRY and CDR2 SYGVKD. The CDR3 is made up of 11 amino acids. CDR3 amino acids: CALSGGNEQFF. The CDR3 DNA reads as TGTGCCCTTTCAGGGGGCAATGAGCAGTTCTTC.

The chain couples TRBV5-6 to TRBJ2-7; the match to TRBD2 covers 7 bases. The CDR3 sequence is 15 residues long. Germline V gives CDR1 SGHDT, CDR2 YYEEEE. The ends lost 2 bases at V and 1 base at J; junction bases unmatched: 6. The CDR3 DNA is TGTGCCAGCAGCTTCGGCGGGAGAGGGTCCTACGAGCAGTACTTC. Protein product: CASSFGGRGSYEQYF.

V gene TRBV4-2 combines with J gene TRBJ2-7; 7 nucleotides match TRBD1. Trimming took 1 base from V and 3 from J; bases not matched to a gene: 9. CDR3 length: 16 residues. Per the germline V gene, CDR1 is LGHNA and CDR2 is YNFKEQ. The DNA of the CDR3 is TGTGCCAGCAGCCAAGGTACTACGAACAGGGGCTACGAGCAGTACTTC. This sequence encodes CASSQGTTNRGYEQYF.

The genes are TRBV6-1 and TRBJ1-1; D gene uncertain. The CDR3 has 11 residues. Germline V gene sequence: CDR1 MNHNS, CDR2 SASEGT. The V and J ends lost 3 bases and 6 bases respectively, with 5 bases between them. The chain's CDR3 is CASSDFAEAFF. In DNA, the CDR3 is TGTGCCAGCAGTGATTTCGCTGAAGCTTTCTTT.

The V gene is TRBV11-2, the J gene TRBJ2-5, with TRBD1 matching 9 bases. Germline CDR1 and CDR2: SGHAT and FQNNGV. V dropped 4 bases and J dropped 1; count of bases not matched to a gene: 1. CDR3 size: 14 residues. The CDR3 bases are TGTGCCAGCAGCTCGACAGGGGGCCAAGAGACCCAGTACTTC. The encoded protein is CASSSTGGQETQYF.

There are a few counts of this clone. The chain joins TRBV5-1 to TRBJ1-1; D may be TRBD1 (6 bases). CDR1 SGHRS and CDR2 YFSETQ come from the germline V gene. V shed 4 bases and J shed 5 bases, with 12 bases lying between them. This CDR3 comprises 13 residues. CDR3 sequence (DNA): TGCGCCAGCAGCCCGAATACAGGGACTGAAGCTTTCTTT. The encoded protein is CASSPNTGTEAFF.

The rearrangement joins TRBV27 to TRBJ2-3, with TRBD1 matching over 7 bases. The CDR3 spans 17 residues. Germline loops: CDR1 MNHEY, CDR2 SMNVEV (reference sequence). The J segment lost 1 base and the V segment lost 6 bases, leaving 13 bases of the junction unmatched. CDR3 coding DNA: TGTGCCAGCAGGCAGGACCTCGACAGGGCCCGCACAGATACGCAGTATTTT. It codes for CASRQDLDRARTDTQYF.

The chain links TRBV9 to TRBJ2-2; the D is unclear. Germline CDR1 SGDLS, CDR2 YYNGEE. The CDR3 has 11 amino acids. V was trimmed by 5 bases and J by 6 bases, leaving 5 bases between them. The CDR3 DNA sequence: TGTGCCAGCAGTGTCTCCGGGGAGCTGTTTTTT. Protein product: CASSVSGELFF.

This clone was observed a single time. The CDR3: CASLGGMSANTGELFF. DNA of the CDR3: TGTGCCAGCCTCGGGGGGATGTCCGCGAACACCGGGGAGCTGTTTTTT. This chain connects TRBV6-9 to TRBJ2-2; TRBD2 matches 7 bases. V was clipped by 8 bases and J by 0 bases; unmatched bases: 9. There are 16 residues in the CDR3. The germline V gene encodes CDR1 MNHGY and CDR2 SVAAGI.

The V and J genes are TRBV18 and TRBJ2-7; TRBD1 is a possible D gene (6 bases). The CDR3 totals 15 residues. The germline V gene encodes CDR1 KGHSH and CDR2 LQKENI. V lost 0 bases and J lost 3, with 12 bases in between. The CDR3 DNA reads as TGTGCCAGCTCACCACCTACAGGGCTTCGCTACGAGCAGTACTTC. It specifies CASSPPTGLRYEQYF.

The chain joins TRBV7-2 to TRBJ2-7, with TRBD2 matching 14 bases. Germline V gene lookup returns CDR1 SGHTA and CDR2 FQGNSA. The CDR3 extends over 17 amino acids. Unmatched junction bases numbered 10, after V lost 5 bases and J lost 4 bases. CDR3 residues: CASSPQPWTSGGYEQYF. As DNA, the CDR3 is TGTGCCAGCAGCCCCCAACCCTGGACTAGCGGGGGGTACGAGCAGTACTTC.

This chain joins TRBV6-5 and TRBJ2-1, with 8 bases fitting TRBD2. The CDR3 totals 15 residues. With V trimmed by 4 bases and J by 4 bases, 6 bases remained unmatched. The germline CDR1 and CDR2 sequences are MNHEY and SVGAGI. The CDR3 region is CASSLAIAGYNEQFF. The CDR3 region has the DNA TGTGCCAGCAGTTTGGCCATAGCGGGGTACAATGAGCAGTTCTTC.

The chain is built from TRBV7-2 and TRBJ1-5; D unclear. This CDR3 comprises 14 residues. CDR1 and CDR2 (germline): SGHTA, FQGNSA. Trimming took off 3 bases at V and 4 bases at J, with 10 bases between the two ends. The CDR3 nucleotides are TGTGCCAGCAGCTTCTGGGCCTTAAATCAGCCCCAGCATTTT. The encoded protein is CASSFWALNQPQHF.

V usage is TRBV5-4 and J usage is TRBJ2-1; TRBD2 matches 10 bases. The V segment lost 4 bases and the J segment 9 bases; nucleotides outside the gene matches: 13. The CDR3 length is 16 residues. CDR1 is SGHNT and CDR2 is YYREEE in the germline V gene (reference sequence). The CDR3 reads CASSPRTSGAGGEQFF. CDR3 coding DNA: TGTGCCAGCAGCCCCAGGACTAGCGGAGCTGGGGGTGAGCAGTTCTTC.

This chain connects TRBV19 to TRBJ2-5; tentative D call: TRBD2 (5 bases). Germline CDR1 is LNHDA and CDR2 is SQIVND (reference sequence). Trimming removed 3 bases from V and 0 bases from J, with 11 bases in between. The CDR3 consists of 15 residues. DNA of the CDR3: TGTGCCAGTAGTATTCGAGCGGCGTACCAAGAGACCCAGTACTTC. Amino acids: CASSIRAAYQETQYF.